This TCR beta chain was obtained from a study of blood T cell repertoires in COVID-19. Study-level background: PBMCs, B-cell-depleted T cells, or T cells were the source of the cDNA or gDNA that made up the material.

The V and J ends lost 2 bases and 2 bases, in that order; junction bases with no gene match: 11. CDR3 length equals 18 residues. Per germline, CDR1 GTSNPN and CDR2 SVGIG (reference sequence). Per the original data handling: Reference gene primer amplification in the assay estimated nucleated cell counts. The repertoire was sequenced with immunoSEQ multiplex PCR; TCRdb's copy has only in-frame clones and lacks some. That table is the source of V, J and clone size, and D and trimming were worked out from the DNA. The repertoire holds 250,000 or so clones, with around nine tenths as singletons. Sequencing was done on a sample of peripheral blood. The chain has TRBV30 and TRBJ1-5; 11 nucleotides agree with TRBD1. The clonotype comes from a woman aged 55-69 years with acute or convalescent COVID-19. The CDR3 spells CAWSPRTGGPVGNQPQHF. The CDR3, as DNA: TGTGCCTGGAGTCCGAGGACAGGGGGCCCAGTTGGCAATCAGCCCCAGCATTTT.